This T cell receptor (beta chain) was obtained from a study of CD4 T cells in relation to SARS-CoV-2 and coronaviruses (TCRdb year 2021). The study in broad terms: The ViraFEST assay cultured PBMCs with antigen for under 13 days, then sequenced TCR beta CDR3s to find antigen-specific clonal expansions. The negative reference condition was either a culture with an HIV-1 Nef peptide pool or a culture with no peptide. Patient-derived lymphoblastoid cell lines were used to map the HLA restriction of shared crossreactive spike epitopes. Memory CD4+ T cell crossreactivity between SARS-CoV-2 and common cold coronavirus spike proteins was assessed at the TCR clonotype level in the study. The Adaptive Biotechnologies TCR-sequencing kit was used for samples from three pre-COVID donors and for the naive versus memory experiments, whereas the other data were Illumina-based. For other donors in the study, expansion assays were sequenced with a different, Illumina-based TCR-beta assay.

Library prep was done by the immunoSEQ multiplex PCR assay. The study's processing was this. During preprocessing, nonproductive sequences were removed, along with CDR3s that did not begin with C, did not end with F or W, or were shorter than 7 amino acids. The MANAFEST web app was used to call antigen-specific clonotypes on the basis of expansion compared with the reference and with other culture wells. To be counted as positive, a clone had to show significant expansion compared with the reference culture, at an FDR below 0.05, in 2 of 3 replicate wells. Positive clones also required significant expansion versus all other tandem wells and an odds ratio above 5. After three terminal residues were trimmed from each end, CDR3 homology was quantified as pairwise Levenshtein distance using the stringdist R package. TCRdb stores this immuneACCESS table with in-frame sequences only. Part of the clones is absent; in the studies checked, under half of the shortfall reflects unresolved V genes, and no reason is known for the rest. V and J calls and clone size come straight from that table; D and trimming were deduced from the DNA. This sample comprises about 25,000 clones, roughly four fifths of them detected only once. Over 10% of the sample lies in the top ten.

CD4+ T cells from unexposed donors were collected before the COVID-19 pandemic (2011-2018). Following 10 days of culture, the EasySep CD4+ T cell isolation kit was used to isolate CD4+ T cells. As far as cell numbers permitted, CD4+ T cells from unexposed donors were tested for reactivity against SARS-CoV-2 S and N as well as four spike pools from common cold coronaviruses. Two million PBMCs per well were cultured in IMDM with roughly 5% human AB serum and 9.5 to 10 IU/ml IL-2. Half of the culture medium was replaced with fresh IL-2-containing medium on days 3 and 7. In general, triplicate replicate wells were used for every peptide culture condition. The leukapheresis product for the unexposed donors was obtained through commercial purchase. Ficoll-Paque PLUS gradient centrifugation was used to isolate PBMCs from leukapheresis product or whole blood. PBMCs were either used fresh in the expansion assay or cryopreserved at -140 degrees C. The QIAamp Micro DNA Kit was used to extract genomic DNA from the CD4+ T cells.

Overall results and qualifications from the work: Crossreactive clones showed significantly weaker SARS-CoV-2-driven expansion than monoreactive clones, consistent with antigenic imprinting. Memory CD4+ clonotypes crossrecognizing SARS-CoV-2 and at least one common cold coronavirus spike were found in around 59% of donors. No donor contributed both pre-pandemic and post-infection samples, which limited tracing the source of pre-existing responses. The study was limited by small numbers of patients and tested TCRs. Since the crossreactivity analysis centred on spike protein, crossreactivity against other viral proteins was not assessed.

Taken from cysteine to phenylalanine, the CDR3 has 13 residues. The CDR3 DNA has 39 bases and is translated from base 1. Relative to germline, V is 4 bases shorter and J is 3 bases shorter, with 8 bases between their ends. From the germline V gene, CDR1 is KGHSH and CDR2 is LQKENI. Notes on this clone: Its antigen target is currently unknown. Base qualities are not at hand, and no much larger clone is one base apart.

The sequence is built from TRBV18 and TRBJ2-3; the D gene is unclear. Source material: CD4+ T cells from PBMCs, cultured in vitro. This sequence was found in a human donor in good health. The CDR3 amino acid sequence is: CASSQGNTDTQYF. At the DNA level, the sequence is TGTGCCAGCTCACAGGGTAATACAGATACGCAGTATTTT.